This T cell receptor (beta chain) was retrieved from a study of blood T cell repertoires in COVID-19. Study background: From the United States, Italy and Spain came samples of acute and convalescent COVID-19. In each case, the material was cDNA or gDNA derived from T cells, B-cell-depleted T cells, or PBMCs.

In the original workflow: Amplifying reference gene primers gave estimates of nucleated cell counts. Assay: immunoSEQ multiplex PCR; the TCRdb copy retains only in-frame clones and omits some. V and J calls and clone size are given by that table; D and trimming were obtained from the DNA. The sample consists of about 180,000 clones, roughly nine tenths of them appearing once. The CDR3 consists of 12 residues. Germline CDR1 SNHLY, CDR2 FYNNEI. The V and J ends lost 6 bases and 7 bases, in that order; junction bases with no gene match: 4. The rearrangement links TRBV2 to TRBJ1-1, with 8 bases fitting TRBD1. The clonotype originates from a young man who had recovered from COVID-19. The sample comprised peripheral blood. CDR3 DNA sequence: TGTGCCAGCAGACGACAGGGGATTGAAGCTTTCTTT. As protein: CASRRQGIEAFF.